This T cell receptor (beta chain) was retrieved from a study of blood T cell repertoires in COVID-19. Study-level information: The samples span acute and convalescent COVID-19 from the United States, Italy and Spain.

Trimming took off 0 bases at V and 5 bases at J, with 13 bases between the two ends. Germline assignment: CDR1 ENHRY and CDR2 SYGVKD. CDR3 length equals 15 residues. Per the original methods: Reference gene primer amplification gave nucleated cell count estimates. Profiled with immunoSEQ multiplex PCR; TCRdb holds only in-frame clones, not every one. V and J calls and clone size follow that table, whereas D and trimming were derived from the DNA. This table has approximately 200,000 clones, 80% to 90% appearing once. Only one count was recorded for this clone. Sequenced material: peripheral blood. The TCR sequence derives from a woman aged 80 or over with acute or convalescent COVID-19. This chain connects TRBV10-3 to TRBJ1-2; D gene uncertain. CDR3: CAISESQASGYGYTF. As DNA, the CDR3 is TGTGCCATCAGTGAGTCGCAGGCCAGCGGGTATGGCTACACCTTC.